This TCR beta chain was documented in a study of T cell repertoires in cytomegalovirus infection. Study background: HLA-B-restricted CMV epitopes that are well studied were used alongside recently identified HLA-C-restricted ones. Both CMV infection and a matching HLA type were indicated by public TCR beta signatures.

The length of the CDR3 is 14 residues. V was clipped by 4 bases and J by 5 bases, with 11 bases between them. Germline V gene sequence: CDR1 LNHDA, CDR2 SQIVND (reference sequence). Study-level results: CMV carriers having the relevant HLA were flagged by cumulative public TCR beta family frequency.

TCRdb reprocessed the reads via MiXCR and lists one record per CDR3 protein. The sample has 300,000 to 400,000 distinct CDR3 sequences, 20% to 25% seen once; the top ten hold 13%. A remark on this clonotype: Its target is not known.

The TCR was taken from a human donor in good health (CMV status not recorded). Some clones in this sample may be carry-over from other donors' samples. The chain uses TRBV19 and TRBJ1-4, with D perhaps TRBD1 (6 bases). The source material was cultured PBMCs, sampled from culture after CMV antigen stimulation. This CDR3 is CASSKRGSNEKLFF. CDR3 nucleotide sequence: TGTGCCAGTAGTAAAAGGGGGAGCAATGAAAAACTGTTTTTT. The entire variable domain, with the rest obtained from reference TRBV19 and TRBJ1-4, is as follows: DGGITQSPKYLFRKEGQNVTLSCEQNLNHDAMYWYRQDPGQGLRLIYYSQIVNDFQKGDIAEGYSVSREKKESFPLTVTSAQKNPTAFYLCASSKRGSNEKLFFGSGTQLSVL.